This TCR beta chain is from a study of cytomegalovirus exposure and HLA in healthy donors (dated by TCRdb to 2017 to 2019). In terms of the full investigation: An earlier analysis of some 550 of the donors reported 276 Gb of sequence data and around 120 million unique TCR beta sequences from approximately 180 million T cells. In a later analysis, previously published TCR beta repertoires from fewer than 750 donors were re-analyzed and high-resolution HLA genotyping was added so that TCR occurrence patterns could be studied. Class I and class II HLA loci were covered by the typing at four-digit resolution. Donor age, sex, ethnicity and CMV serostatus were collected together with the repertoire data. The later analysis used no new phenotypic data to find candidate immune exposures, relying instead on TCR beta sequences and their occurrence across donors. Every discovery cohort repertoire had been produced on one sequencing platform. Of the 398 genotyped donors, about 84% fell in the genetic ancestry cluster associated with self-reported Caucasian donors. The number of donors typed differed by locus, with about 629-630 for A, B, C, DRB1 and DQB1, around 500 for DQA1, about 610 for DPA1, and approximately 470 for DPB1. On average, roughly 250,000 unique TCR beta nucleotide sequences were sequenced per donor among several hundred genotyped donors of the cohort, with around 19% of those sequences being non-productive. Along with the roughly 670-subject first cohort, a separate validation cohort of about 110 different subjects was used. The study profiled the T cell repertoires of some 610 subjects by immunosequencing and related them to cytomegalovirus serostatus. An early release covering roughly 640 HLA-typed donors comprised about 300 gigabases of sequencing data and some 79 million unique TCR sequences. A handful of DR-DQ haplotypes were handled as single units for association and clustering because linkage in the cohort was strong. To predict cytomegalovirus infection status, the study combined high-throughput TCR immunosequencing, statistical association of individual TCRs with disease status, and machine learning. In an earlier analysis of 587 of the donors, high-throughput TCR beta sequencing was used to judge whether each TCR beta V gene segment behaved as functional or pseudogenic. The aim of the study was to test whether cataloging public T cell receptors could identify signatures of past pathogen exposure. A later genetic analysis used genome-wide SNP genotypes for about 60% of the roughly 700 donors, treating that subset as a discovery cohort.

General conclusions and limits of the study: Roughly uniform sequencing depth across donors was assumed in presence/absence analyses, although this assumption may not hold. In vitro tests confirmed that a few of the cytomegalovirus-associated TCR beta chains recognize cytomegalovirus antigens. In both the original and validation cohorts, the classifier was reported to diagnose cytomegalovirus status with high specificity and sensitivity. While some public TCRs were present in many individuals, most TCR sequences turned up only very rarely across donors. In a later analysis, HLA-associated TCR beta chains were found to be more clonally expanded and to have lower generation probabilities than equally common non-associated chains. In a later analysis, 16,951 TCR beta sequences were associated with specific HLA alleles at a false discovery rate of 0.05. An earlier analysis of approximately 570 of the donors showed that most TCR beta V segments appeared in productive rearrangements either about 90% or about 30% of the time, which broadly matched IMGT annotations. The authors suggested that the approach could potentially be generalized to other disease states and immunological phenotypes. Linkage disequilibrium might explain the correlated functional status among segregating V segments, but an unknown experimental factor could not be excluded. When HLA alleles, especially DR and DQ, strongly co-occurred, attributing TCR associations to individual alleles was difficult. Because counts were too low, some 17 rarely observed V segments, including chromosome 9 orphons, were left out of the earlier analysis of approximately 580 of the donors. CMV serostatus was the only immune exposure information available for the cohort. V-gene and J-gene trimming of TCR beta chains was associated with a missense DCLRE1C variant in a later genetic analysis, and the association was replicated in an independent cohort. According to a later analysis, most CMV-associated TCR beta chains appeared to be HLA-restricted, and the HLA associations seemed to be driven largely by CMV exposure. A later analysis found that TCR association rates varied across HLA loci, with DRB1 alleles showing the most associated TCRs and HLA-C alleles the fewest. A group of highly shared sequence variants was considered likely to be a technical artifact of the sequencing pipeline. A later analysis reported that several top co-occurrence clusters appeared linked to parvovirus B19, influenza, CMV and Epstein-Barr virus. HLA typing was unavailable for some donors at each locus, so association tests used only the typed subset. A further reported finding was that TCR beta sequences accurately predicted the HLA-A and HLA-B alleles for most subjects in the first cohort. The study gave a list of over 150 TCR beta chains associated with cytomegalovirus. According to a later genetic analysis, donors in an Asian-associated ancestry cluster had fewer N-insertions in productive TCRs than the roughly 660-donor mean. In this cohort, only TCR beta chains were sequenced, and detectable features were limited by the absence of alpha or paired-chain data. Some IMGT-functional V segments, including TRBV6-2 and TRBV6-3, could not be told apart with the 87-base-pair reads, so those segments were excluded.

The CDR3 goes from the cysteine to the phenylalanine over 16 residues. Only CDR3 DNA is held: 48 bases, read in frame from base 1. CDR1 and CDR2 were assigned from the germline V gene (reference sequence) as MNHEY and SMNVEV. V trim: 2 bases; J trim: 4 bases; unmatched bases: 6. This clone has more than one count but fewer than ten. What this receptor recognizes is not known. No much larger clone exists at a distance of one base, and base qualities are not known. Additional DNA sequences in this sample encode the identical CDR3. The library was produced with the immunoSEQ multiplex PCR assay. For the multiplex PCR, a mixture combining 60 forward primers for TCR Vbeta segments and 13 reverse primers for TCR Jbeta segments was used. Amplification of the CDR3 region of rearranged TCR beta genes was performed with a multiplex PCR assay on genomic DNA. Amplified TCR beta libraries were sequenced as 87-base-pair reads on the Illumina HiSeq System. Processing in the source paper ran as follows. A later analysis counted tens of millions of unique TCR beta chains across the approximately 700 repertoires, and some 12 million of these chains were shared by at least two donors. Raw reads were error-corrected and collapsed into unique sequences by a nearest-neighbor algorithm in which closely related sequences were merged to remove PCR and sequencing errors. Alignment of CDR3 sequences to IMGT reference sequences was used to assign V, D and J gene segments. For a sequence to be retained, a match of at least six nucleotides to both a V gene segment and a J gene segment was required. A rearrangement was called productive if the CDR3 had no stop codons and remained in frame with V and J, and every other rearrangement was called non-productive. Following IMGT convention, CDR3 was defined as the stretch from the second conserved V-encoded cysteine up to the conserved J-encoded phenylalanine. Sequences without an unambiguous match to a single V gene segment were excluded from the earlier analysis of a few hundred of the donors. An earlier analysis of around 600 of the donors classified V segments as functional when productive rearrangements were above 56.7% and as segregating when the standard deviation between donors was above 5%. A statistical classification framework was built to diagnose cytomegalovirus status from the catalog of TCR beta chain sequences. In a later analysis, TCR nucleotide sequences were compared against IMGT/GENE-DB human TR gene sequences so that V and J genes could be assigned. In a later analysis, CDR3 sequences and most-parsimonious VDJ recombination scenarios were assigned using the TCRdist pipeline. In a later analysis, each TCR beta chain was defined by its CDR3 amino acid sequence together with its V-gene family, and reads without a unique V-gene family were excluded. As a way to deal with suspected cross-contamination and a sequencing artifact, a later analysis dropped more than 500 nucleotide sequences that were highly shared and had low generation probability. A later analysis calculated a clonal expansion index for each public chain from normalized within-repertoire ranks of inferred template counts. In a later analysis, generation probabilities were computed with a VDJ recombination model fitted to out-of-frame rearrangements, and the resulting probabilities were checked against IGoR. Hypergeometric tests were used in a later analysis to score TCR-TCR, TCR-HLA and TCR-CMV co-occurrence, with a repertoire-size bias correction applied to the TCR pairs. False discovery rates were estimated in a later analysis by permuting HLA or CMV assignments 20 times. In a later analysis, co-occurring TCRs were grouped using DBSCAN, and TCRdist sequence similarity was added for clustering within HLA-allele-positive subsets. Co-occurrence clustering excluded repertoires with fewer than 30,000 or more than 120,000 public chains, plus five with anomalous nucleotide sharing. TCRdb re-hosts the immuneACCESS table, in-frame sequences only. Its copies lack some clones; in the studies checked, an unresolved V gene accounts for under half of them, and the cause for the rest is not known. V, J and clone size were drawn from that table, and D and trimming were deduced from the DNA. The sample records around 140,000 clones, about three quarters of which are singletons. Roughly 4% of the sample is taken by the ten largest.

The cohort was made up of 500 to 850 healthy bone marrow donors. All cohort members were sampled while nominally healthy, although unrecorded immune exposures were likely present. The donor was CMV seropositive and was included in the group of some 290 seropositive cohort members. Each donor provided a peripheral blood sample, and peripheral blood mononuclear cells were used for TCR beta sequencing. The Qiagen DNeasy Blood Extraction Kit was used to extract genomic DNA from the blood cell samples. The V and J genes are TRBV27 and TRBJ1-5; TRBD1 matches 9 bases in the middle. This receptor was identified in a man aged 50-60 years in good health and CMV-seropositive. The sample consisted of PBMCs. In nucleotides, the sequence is TGTGCCAGCAGTTTAACCGGGACAGGGCGGAATCAGCCCCAGCATTTT. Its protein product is CASSLTGTGRNQPQHF.